The 24 T cell receptor beta chains below were found in one sample sequenced in a study of blood T cell repertoires in COVID-19. Assay: immunoSEQ multiplex PCR; the TCRdb copy retains only in-frame clones and omits some. The sample comprises about 200,000 clones, roughly 90% of which are singletons, and around 6.6% rests with the top ten. Sequenced input: peripheral blood. The receptors derive from a woman between 40 and 55 years old who had recovered from COVID-19.

The chain is built from TRBV5-8 and TRBJ1-1; D not certain. CDR1 is SGHTS, CDR2 YDEGEE, per germline. V was trimmed by 2 bases and J by 5 bases, leaving 13 bases between them. There are 14 residues in the CDR3. CDR3 sequence reads: CASSFGLRTTEAFF. The DNA for the CDR3 is TGTGCCAGCAGCTTCGGTCTTAGGACTACTGAAGCTTTCTTT. Using reference TRBV5-8 and TRBJ1-1 for the parts outside the CDR3, the full variable domain is EAGVTQSPTHLIKTRGQQATLRCSPISGHTSVYWYQQALGLGLQFLLWYDEGEERNRGNFPPRFSGRQFPNYSSELNVNALELEDSALYLCASSFGLRTTEAFFGQGTRLTVV.

The CDR3 loop reads CASKPQDNTGELFF. CDR3 DNA sequence: TGTGCCAGTAAGCCCCAAGATAACACCGGGGAGCTGTTTTTT. V and J are TRBV19 and TRBJ2-2; D is uncertain. The CDR3 has 14 residues. V was clipped by 7 bases and J by 2 bases, with 11 bases between them. Germline V gene lookup returns CDR1 LNHDA and CDR2 SQIVND (reference sequence).

About this clone: Within the sample, other DNA sequences also encode this same CDR3. The V call is TRBV18, the J call TRBJ1-2, with 8 bases fitting TRBD1. The CDR3 runs 15 residues. After removal of 3 bases from V and 2 bases from J, the junction contained 5 bases not matched to a gene. Germline V gives CDR1 KGHSH, CDR2 LQKENI. The CDR3 coding sequence is TGTGCCAGCTCACCTGGACAGGGCCCGAACTATGGCTACACCTTC. This gives the protein CASSPGQGPNYGYTF.

The rearrangement links TRBV6-5 to TRBJ1-6; 7 positions agree with TRBD1. Germline V gene sequence: CDR1 MNHEY, CDR2 SVGAGI. Trimming cost V 4 bases and J 10 bases; bases outside gene matches: 10. This CDR3 is 15 amino acids long. CDR3 sequence reads: CASSSQTGARSPLHF. Written as DNA, the CDR3 is TGTGCCAGCAGTTCCCAAACAGGGGCGCGCTCACCCCTCCACTTT.

This clone was seen a handful of times. The V and J genes are TRBV2 and TRBJ2-2, with TRBD1 matching 10 bases. Germline CDR1 and CDR2: SNHLY and FYNNEI. V lost 4 bases and J lost 2; bases outside the gene matches: 4. CDR3 size: 16 residues. CDR3 sequence: CASSVGDRGNTGELFF. The CDR3 region has the DNA TGTGCCAGCAGTGTAGGGGACAGGGGAAACACCGGGGAGCTGTTTTTT. The full variable domain, its missing parts supplied by reference TRBV2 and TRBJ2-2, is EPEVTQTPSHQVTQMGQEVILRCVPISNHLYFYWYRQILGQKVEFLVSFYNNEISEKSEIFDDQFSVERPDGSNFTLKIRSTKLEDSAMYFCASSVGDRGNTGELFFGEGSRLTVL.

The gene calls are TRBV3-1 (or the pseudogene TRBV3-2) and TRBJ2-1; D is undetermined. Trimming stripped 0 bases from V and 9 bases from J, with 6 bases between. CDR1 is LGHDT and CDR2 is YNNKEL in the germline V gene (reference sequence). This CDR3 spans 12 amino acids. The CDR3 sequence: CASSQDAVEQFF. The DNA of the CDR3 is TGTGCCAGCAGCCAAGACGCGGTTGAGCAGTTCTTC.

This clone has a handful of counts. The chain joins TRBV4-2 to TRBJ2-2; maybe TRBD2 (5 bases). The length of the CDR3 is 17 residues. Germline V CDR1 and CDR2: LGHNA, YNFKEQ. With 0 bases removed from V and 1 base from J, the gap between germline ends came to 12 bases. In DNA, the CDR3 is TGTGCCAGCAGCCAAGATGGGTCCGGAGGGAACACCGGGGAGCTGTTTTTT. Translating it yields CASSQDGSGGNTGELFF.

The chain has TRBV11-2 and TRBJ2-3; 7 bases map to TRBD2. Germline CDR1 and CDR2: SGHAT and FQNNGV. There are 16 residues in the CDR3. V trimming: 4 bases; J trimming: 1 base; junction bases outside the gene matches: 8. The CDR3: CASSSRERGRTDTQYF. The CDR3 coding sequence is TGTGCCAGCAGCTCCCGGGAGCGGGGACGCACAGATACGCAGTATTTT.

This clone was counted a few times. The rearrangement links TRBV5-5 to TRBJ2-1; 11 bases are shared with TRBD2. Germline lookup yields CDR1 SGHKS and CDR2 YYEKEE (reference sequence). Losses at the gene ends were 4 bases for V and 8 bases for J; bases not matched to a gene: 11. The CDR3 is 16 amino acids. In DNA, the CDR3 is TGTGCCAGCAGCCCGAAGACTAGCGGGAAGACCGATGAGCAGTTCTTC. This encodes CASSPKTSGKTDEQFF.

The chain recombines TRBV15 with TRBJ1-2, with D uncertain. Germline-derived CDR1 and CDR2 are LNHNV and YYDKDF (reference sequence). The V end was cut by 0 bases, the J end by 6 bases, with 8 bases between. The CDR3 has 13 residues. The CDR3, as DNA: TGTGCCACCAGCAGAGAATCAGGTGATGGCTACACCTTC. This codes for CATSRESGDGYTF.

V and J are TRBV7-8 and TRBJ2-6; TRBD1 might be the D (6 bases). Trimming shortened V by 5 bases and J by 0 bases, and 14 bases separated the two germline ends. This CDR3 has 17 amino acids. Germline V gene lookup returns CDR1 SGHVS and CDR2 FQNEAQ. CDR3 amino acids: CASSQWTASSGANVLTF. The CDR3 DNA reads TGTGCCAGCAGCCAATGGACAGCTTCCTCTGGGGCCAACGTCCTGACTTTC.

J is TRBJ2-7 and V is TRBV19; TRBD2 might be the D (5 bases). Trimming removed 5 bases at V and 3 bases at J, with 14 bases between. This CDR3 comprises 14 residues. Per the germline V gene, CDR1 is LNHDA and CDR2 is SQIVND (reference sequence). The CDR3 sequence is CASSSSGFVYEQYF. CDR3 coding DNA: TGTGCCAGTAGTTCTTCGGGGTTTGTCTACGAGCAGTACTTC.

V gene TRBV18 combines with J gene TRBJ1-2; D is perhaps TRBD1 (5 bases). The CDR3 loop spans 12 amino acids. Germline CDR1 reads KGHSH; CDR2 reads LQKENI. Trimming removed 3 bases from V and 4 bases from J, with 6 bases in between. In nucleotides, the CDR3 is TGTGCCAGCTCACCGGACACCTATGGCTACACCTTC. Encoded protein: CASSPDTYGYTF.

This chain connects TRBV5-1 to TRBJ1-2; TRBD1 agrees at 12 bases. V was clipped by 0 bases and J by 11 bases; unmatched bases: 11. Germline V gene data show CDR1 as SGHRS and CDR2 as YFSETQ. The CDR3 loop spans 16 amino acids. The CDR3 bases are TGCGCCAGCAGCTTGGGTTCGGGACAGGGGGCAGCCGGGTACACCTTC. Its translation is CASSLGSGQGAAGYTF.

CDR3 residues: CATSRGTALNTEAFF. The CDR3 nucleotides read TGTGCCACCAGCAGAGGTACAGCCCTGAACACTGAAGCTTTCTTT. The V call is TRBV15, the J call TRBJ1-1; D gene uncertain. Germline V gene data show CDR1 as LNHNV and CDR2 as YYDKDF (reference sequence). This CDR3 region has 15 residues. Trimming left V 1 base short and J 0 bases short, with 9 bases between.

This rearrangement joins TRBV7-9 to TRBJ2-2, with D unclear. Germline CDR1 is SEHNR and CDR2 is FQNEAQ (reference sequence). This CDR3 is 12 amino acids long. Trimming stripped 5 bases from V and 6 bases from J, with 7 bases between. The CDR3 bases are TGTGCCAGCAGCCCAGAGGCCGGGGAGCTGTTTTTT. This codes for CASSPEAGELFF.

The chain carries TRBV9 and TRBJ1-3; TRBD1 aligns across 7 bases. The germline V gene encodes CDR1 SGDLS and CDR2 YYNGEE. CDR3 length equals 14 residues. With 3 bases clipped from V and 1 base from J, the junction kept 1 base outside the gene matches. Here the CDR3 reads CASSDRGSGNTIYF. The CDR3 nucleotides are TGTGCCAGCAGCGACAGGGGATCTGGAAACACCATATATTTT. Using reference TRBV9 and TRBJ1-3 for the parts outside the CDR3, the full variable domain is DSGVTQTPKHLITATGQRVTLRCSPRSGDLSVYWYQQSLDQGLQFLIQYYNGEERAKGNILERFSAQQFPDLHSELNLSSLELGDSALYFCASSDRGSGNTIYFGEGSWLTVV.

The CDR3 here is CASSSDRGNYNEQFF. DNA of the CDR3: TGTGCCAGCAGCTCCGACAGGGGGAACTACAATGAGCAGTTCTTC. This chain links TRBV7-6 with TRBJ2-1, with 9 bases lining up with TRBD1. Trimming removed 4 bases from V and 3 bases from J; junction bases left unmatched: 4. Germline-derived CDR1 and CDR2 are SGHVS and FNYEAQ. The CDR3 is 15 amino acids.

This chain joins TRBV16 and TRBJ1-2, with D perhaps matching TRBD1 (5 bases). Between the trimmed V and J ends, which lost 4 bases and 4 bases, there was a span of 22 bases. Germline V lookup: CDR1 KGHSY, CDR2 FQNENV. This CDR3 spans 17 amino acids. CDR3 loop: CASSRRSSVQARYGYTF. The CDR3 DNA is TGTGCCAGCAGCCGAAGGTCCTCAGTACAGGCCCGCTATGGCTACACCTTC.

The genes are TRBV19 and TRBJ2-7; 10 bases map to TRBD1. CDR1 LNHDA and CDR2 SQIVND come from the germline V gene (reference sequence). The V and J ends lost 5 bases and 5 bases, in that order; junction bases with no gene match: 6. CDR3 size: 14 residues. This chain's CDR3 is CASSPDRGANEQYF. In DNA, the CDR3 is TGTGCCAGTAGTCCGGACAGGGGGGCGAACGAGCAGTACTTC. Full variable domain (rest looked up from reference TRBV19 and TRBJ2-7): DGGITQSPKYLFRKEGQNVTLSCEQNLNHDAMYWYRQDPGQGLRLIYYSQIVNDFQKGDIAEGYSVSREKKESFPLTVTSAQKNPTAFYLCASSPDRGANEQYFGPGTRLTVT.

This chain joins TRBV30 and TRBJ2-2, with D tentatively TRBD1 (5 bases). With 4 bases removed from V and 6 bases from J, the gap between germline ends came to 6 bases. Germline values: CDR1 GTSNPN, CDR2 SVGIG (reference sequence). The CDR3 covers 11 residues. CDR3 amino acids: CAWTGSGELFF. The DNA for the CDR3 is TGTGCCTGGACAGGGTCCGGGGAGCTGTTTTTT. Full variable domain (remainder filled in from reference TRBV30 and TRBJ2-2): SQTIHQWPATLVQPVGSPLSLECTVEGTSNPNLYWYRQAAGRGLQLLFYSVGIGQISSEVPQNLSASRPQDRQFILSSKKLLLSDSGFYLCAWTGSGELFFGEGSRLTVL.

V usage is TRBV7-2 and J usage is TRBJ2-1, with TRBD2 identical over 7 bases. V shed 5 bases and J 7 bases; nucleotides not matched to a gene: 23. Germline assignment: CDR1 SGHTA and CDR2 FQGNSA. The CDR3 spans 19 residues. The CDR3 spells CASSPTLAGVNVGVNEQFF. The CDR3 DNA follows: TGTGCCAGCAGCCCAACCTTGGCGGGAGTTAACGTCGGGGTGAATGAGCAGTTCTTC.

The rearrangement uses TRBV5-1 and TRBJ2-1; 9 bases line up with TRBD1. Germline loops: CDR1 SGHRS, CDR2 YFSETQ. The CDR3 has 15 amino acids. The junction had 8 bases not matched to a gene; V was cut back by 7 bases and J by 3 bases. The chain's CDR3 is CASGIQGAYYNEQFF. The CDR3 DNA sequence: TGCGCCAGCGGCATACAGGGGGCGTACTACAATGAGCAGTTCTTC.

The chain uses TRBV3-1 (or the pseudogene TRBV3-2) and TRBJ2-7, with 13 bases matching TRBD2. Germline assignment: CDR1 LGHDT and CDR2 YNNKEL (reference sequence). The CDR3 is 16 residues long. The junction had 0 bases not matched to a gene; V was cut back by 0 bases and J by 1 base. The CDR3 DNA is TGTGCCAGCAGCCAAGAGGGACTAGCGGGATCCTACGAGCAGTACTTC. Translating gives CASSQEGLAGSYEQYF.